The 9 T cell receptor beta chains below come from one sample, sequenced in a study of shared clonotypes between healthy human individuals. TCRdb's table, derived via immunoSEQ multiplex PCR, lists solely in-frame clones and lacks some. The sample lists more than 2 million clones, around 93% occurring once. Positively selected for CCR7, the CD45RO-negative cells used as naive CD8 cells excluded terminally differentiated effector memory CD45RA+ cells. Sequencing used naive CD8+ T cells from PBMCs. The receptors come from a man aged 18-30 years in good health. Some clones in this sample may be carry-over from other donors' samples.

The chain has TRBV2 and TRBJ2-7; 7 bases agree with TRBD2. V shed 4 bases and J 4 bases; nucleotides not matched to a gene: 13. Germline values: CDR1 SNHLY, CDR2 FYNNEI. The CDR3 length is 16 residues. CDR3 residues: CASSGYSGRGVYEQYF. DNA for the CDR3: TGTGCCAGCAGTGGATATAGCGGGCGGGGCGTTTACGAGCAGTACTTC.

The chain has TRBV4-1 and TRBJ2-2; 7 bases align to TRBD2. V trimming: 4 bases; J trimming: 1 base; junction bases outside the gene matches: 12. Germline CDR1 MGHRA, CDR2 YSYEKL. The CDR3 runs 18 residues. The DNA for the CDR3 is TGCGCCAGCAGCCGGCTTGTAGCGGGTCGTTTGAACACCGGGGAGCTGTTTTTT. Translating gives CASSRLVAGRLNTGELFF.

The V call is TRBV11-2, the J call TRBJ1-2; weak D call: TRBD1 (6 bases). V was pared by 2 bases and J by 4 bases, with 11 bases between. Germline CDR1 SGHAT, CDR2 FQNNGV. The CDR3 loop spans 14 amino acids. CDR3 sequence reads: CASSLWGHSYGYTF. The CDR3 DNA sequence: TGTGCCAGCAGCTTATGGGGACACAGCTATGGCTACACCTTC.

J is TRBJ2-1 and V is TRBV7-9; the match to TRBD2 covers 8 bases. The CDR3 spans 15 residues. The V and J ends lost 5 bases and 8 bases, in that order; junction bases with no gene match: 11. In germline, CDR1 is SEHNR, CDR2 FQNEAQ (reference sequence). This CDR3 reads CASSSRGLAGHEQFF. CDR3 coding DNA: TGTGCCAGCAGCAGTCGGGGCCTAGCGGGTCATGAGCAGTTCTTC.

The rearrangement joins TRBV27 to TRBJ2-7; 14 bases fit TRBD2. The germline CDR1 and CDR2 sequences are MNHEY and SMNVEV (reference sequence). CDR3 size: 19 residues. Trimming at V came to 5 bases and at J to 4 bases, leaving 16 bases not matched to a gene. CDR3 coding DNA: TGTGCCAGCAGTCCAATTCTCGGGACTAGCGGGAGCCTCATTTACGAGCAGTACTTC. This gives the protein CASSPILGTSGSLIYEQYF.

This CDR3 reads CASSPPSLAGVSETQYF. CDR3 DNA sequence: TGTGCCAGCTCACCACCGTCCCTAGCGGGAGTTTCAGAGACCCAGTACTTC. The chain carries TRBV18 and TRBJ2-5, with TRBD2 identical over 10 bases. The germline V gene encodes CDR1 KGHSH and CDR2 LQKENI. Trimming removed 0 bases from V and 4 bases from J; junction bases left unmatched: 8. The CDR3 loop spans 17 amino acids.

This chain uses TRBV28 with TRBJ2-1; 7 nucleotides agree with TRBD1. This CDR3 is built from 14 residues. Germline assignment: CDR1 MDHEN and CDR2 SYDVKM. The junction had 7 bases not matched to a gene; V was cut back by 8 bases and J by 3 bases. The CDR3 here is CASQSTGFYNEQFF. The CDR3 nucleotides read TGTGCCAGCCAATCGACAGGGTTCTACAATGAGCAGTTCTTC.

This clone was observed a few times. V usage is TRBV29-1 and J usage is TRBJ1-2; D is unclear. The CDR3 sequence is 13 residues long. Trimming shortened V by 4 bases and J by 1 base, and 10 bases separated the two germline ends. Per germline, CDR1 SQVTM and CDR2 ANQGSEA. CDR3 protein: CSVAPRSNYGYTF. In DNA form, the CDR3 reads TGCAGCGTTGCCCCGAGAAGTAACTATGGCTACACCTTC.

The V and J genes are TRBV19 and TRBJ2-7; D perhaps matches TRBD2 (5 bases). The CDR3 runs to 14 residues. The V gene's germline CDR1 is LNHDA and CDR2 SQIVND (reference sequence). Trimming took 5 bases from V and 7 from J, leaving 18 bases between them. The CDR3 DNA sequence: TGTGCCAGTAGTTTCGGCAGCCCTACTAGGGAGCAGTACTTC. It specifies CASSFGSPTREQYF.